This T cell receptor beta chain was captured by sequencing in a study of cytomegalovirus exposure and HLA in healthy donors. Study-wide points: An analysis done earlier found most TCR beta V segments productive about 87% or about 30% of the time.

In the PCR, 60 Vbeta and 13 Jbeta primers were used. Data came from immunoSEQ multiplex PCR; TCRdb stores just in-frame clones and leaves some out. The top ten clones hold 5.8% of a sample with 120,000 or so clones, about 74% of them seen once. Concerning this clone: The target antigen is unknown.

This CDR3 spans 13 amino acids. Trimming took 4 bases from V and 4 from J; bases not matched to a gene: 4. Germline CDR1 SQVTM, CDR2 ANQGSEA. The source is a woman between 45 and 65 years old in good health and CMV-seropositive. The sample comprised PBMCs. V usage is TRBV29-1 and J usage is TRBJ1-5; 7 positions agree with TRBD1. The CDR3 DNA reads TGCAGCGTTGGACAGGGAAGGAATCAGCCCCAGCATTTT. Its translation: CSVGQGRNQPQHF.